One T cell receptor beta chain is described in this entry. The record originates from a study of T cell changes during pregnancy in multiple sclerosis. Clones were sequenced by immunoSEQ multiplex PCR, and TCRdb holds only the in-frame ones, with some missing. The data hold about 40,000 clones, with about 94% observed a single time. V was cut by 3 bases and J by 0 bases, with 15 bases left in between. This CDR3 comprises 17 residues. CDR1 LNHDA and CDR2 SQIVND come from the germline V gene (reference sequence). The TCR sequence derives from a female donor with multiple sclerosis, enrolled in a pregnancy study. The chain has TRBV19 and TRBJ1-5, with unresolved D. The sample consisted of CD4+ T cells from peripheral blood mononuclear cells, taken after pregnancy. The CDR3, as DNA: TGTGCCAGTAGTATCCCCCTAGGCCTTCCTAGCAATCAGCCCCAGCATTTT. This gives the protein CASSIPLGLPSNQPQHF.